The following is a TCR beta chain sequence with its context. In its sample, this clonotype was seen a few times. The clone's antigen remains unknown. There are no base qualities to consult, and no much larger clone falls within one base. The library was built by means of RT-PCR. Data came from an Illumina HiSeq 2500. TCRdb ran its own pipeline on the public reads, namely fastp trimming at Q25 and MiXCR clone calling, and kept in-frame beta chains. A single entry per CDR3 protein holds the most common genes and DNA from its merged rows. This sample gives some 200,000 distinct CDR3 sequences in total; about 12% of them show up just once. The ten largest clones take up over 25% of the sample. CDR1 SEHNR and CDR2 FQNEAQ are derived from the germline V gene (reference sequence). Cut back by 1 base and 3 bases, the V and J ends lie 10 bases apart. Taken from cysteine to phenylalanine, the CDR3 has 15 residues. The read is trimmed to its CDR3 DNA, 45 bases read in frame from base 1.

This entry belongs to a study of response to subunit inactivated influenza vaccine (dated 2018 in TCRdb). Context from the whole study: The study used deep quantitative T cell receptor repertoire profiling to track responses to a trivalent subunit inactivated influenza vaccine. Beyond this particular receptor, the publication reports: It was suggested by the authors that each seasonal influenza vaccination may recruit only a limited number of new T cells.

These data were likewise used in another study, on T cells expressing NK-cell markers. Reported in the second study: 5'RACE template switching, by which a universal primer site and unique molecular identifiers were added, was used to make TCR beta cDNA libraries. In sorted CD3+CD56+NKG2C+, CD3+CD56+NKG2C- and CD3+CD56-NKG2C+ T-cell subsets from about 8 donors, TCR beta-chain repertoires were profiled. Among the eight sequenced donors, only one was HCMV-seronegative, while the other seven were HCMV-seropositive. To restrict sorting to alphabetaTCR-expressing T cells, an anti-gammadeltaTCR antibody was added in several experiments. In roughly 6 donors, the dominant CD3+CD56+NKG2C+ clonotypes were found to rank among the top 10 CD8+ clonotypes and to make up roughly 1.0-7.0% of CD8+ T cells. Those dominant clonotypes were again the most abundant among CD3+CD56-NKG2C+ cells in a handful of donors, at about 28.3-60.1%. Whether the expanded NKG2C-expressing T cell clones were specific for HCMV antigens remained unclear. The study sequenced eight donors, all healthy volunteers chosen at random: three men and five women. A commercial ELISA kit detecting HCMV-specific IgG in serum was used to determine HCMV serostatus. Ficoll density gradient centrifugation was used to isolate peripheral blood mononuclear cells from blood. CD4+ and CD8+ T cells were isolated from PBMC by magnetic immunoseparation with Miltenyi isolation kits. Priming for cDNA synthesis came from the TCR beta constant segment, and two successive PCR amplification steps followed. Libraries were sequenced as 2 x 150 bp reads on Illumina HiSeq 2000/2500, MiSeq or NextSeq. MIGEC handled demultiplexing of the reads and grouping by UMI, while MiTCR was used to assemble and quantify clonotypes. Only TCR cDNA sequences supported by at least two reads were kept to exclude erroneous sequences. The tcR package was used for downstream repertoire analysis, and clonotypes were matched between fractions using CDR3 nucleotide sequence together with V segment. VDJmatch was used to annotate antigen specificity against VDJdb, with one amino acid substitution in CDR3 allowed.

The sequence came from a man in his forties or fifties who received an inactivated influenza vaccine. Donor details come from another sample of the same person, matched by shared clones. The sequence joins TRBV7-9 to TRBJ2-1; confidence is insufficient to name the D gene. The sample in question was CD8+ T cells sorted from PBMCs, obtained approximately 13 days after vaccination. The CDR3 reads CASSLVRDLYNEQFF. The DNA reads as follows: TGTGCCAGCAGCTTAGTCCGCGACCTCTACAATGAGCAGTTCTTC.